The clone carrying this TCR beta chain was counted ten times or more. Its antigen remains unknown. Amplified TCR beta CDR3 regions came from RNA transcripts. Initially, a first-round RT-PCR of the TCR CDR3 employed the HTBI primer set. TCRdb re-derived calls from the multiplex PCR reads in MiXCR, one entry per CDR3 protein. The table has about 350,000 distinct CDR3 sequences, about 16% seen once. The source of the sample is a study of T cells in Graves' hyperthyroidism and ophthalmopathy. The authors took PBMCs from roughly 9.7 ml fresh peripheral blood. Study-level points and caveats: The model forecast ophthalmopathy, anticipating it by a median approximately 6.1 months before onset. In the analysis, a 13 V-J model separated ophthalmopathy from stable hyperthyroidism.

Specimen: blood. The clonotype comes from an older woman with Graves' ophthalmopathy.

The CDR3 is CASSPGTSGRHTQYF. CDR3 coding DNA: TGTGCCAGCAGCCCCGGGACTAGCGGGAGACATACGCAGTATTTT. This rearrangement joins TRBV7-3 to TRBJ2-3, with 14 bases fitting TRBD2. The CDR3 is 15 residues long. Germline values: CDR1 SGHTA, CDR2 FQGTGA. With V trimmed by 5 bases and J by 7 bases, 5 bases remained unmatched. The complete variable domain, with remaining parts taken from reference TRBV7-3 and TRBJ2-3, reads GAGVSQTPSNKVTEKGKYVELRCDPISGHTALYWYRQSLGQGPEFLIYFQGTGAADDSGLPNDRFFAVRPEGSVSTLKIQRTERGDSAVYLCASSPGTSGRHTQYFGPGTRLTVL.